Listed below are T cell receptor beta chains from one sample, sequenced in a study of T cell responses to AZD1222 COVID-19 vaccine. Clones were sequenced by immunoSEQ multiplex PCR, and TCRdb holds only the in-frame ones, with some missing. The table has about 48,000 clones, 70% to 90% seen once. The source material was peripheral blood, sampled 28 days after the second AZD1222 dose. The receptors here all came from an adult who received the AZD1222 COVID-19 vaccine. Each CDR3 is given with its conserved first and last residue. The order of the fields is J gene, V gene, D gene, CDR3 length, clone size, CDR3 protein, CDR3 DNA. D genes are given only for firm matches. Clone size is stated in some rows and not others, as once, few, many or a class when expanded.

TRBJ1-1 | TRBV27 | - | 11 | - | CASSLGAEAFF | TGTGCCAGCAGTTTGGGGGCTGAAGCTTTCTTT
TRBJ2-5 | TRBV6-5 | - | 14 | - | CASTTRGTVETQYF | TGTGCCAGCACTACCAGGGGTACCGTGGAGACCCAGTACTTC
TRBJ1-2 | TRBV6-1 | TRBD1 | 14 | - | CASSEQDRNYGYTF | TGTGCCAGCAGTGAACAGGACAGGAACTATGGCTACACCTTC
TRBJ1-5 | TRBV2 | TRBD1 | 13 | - | CASSERGQQPQHF | TGTGCCAGCAGTGAAAGGGGGCAACAGCCCCAGCATTTT
TRBJ2-2 | TRBV5-5 | - | 12 | once | CASSLTFGELFF | TGTGCCAGCAGCCTGACGTTCGGGGAGCTGTTTTTT
TRBJ1-5 | TRBV24-1 | - | 12 | - | CATSGVNQPQHF | TGTGCCACCAGTGGAGTCAATCAGCCCCAGCATTTT
TRBJ1-2 | TRBV5-4 | - | 15 | few | CASSLATGDLYGYTF | TGTGCCAGCAGCTTGGCGACAGGTGACCTATATGGCTACACCTTC
TRBJ1-1 | TRBV5-4 | - | 13 | - | CASSLIGNTEAFF | TGTGCCAGCAGTTTAATCGGTAACACTGAAGCTTTCTTT
TRBJ2-1 | TRBV19 | TRBD2 | 16 | - | CASSSLSGRDYNEQFF | TGTGCCAGTAGCTCGTTGAGCGGGAGGGACTACAATGAGCAGTTCTTC
TRBJ2-7 | TRBV12-3/TRBV12-4 | - | 13 | - | CASSPGPTYEQYF | TGTGCCAGCAGTCCTGGTCCAACCTACGAGCAGTACTTC
TRBJ2-5 | TRBV6-5 | - | 15 | - | CASSPPFGEEETQYF | TGTGCCAGCAGTCCACCGTTTGGAGAGGAAGAGACCCAGTACTTC
TRBJ2-7 | TRBV28 | - | 11 | - | CASSFYHEQYF | TGTGCCAGCAGTTTTTATCACGAGCAGTACTTC
TRBJ1-1 | TRBV7-9 | - | 14 | - | CASSSELPGTEAFF | TGTGCCAGCAGCTCAGAACTCCCAGGGACTGAAGCTTTCTTT
TRBJ2-7 | TRBV5-6 | - | 14 | - | CASSLGDGPYEQYF | TGTGCCAGCAGCTTAGGGGACGGACCCTACGAGCAGTACTTC
TRBJ1-2 | TRBV9 | TRBD1 | 16 | - | CASSVEAGGGVYGYTF | TGTGCCAGCAGCGTAGAGGCAGGGGGCGGCGTCTATGGCTACACCTTC
TRBJ1-5 | TRBV19 | - | 15 | - | CASSIIRGGDQPQHF | TGTGCCAGTAGTATAATCAGGGGTGGTGATCAGCCCCAGCATTTT
TRBJ2-7 | TRBV4-1 | - | 16 | - | CASSQVRTGQRYEQYF | TGCGCCAGCAGCCAAGTAAGAACAGGGCAAAGGTACGAGCAGTACTTC
TRBJ2-2 | TRBV3-1/TRBV3-2 | - | 15 | - | CASSQPHRVTGELFF | TGTGCCAGCAGCCAACCCCATAGGGTTACGGGGGAGCTGTTTTTT